This TCR beta chain appears in the sequencing data of a study of blood T cell repertoires in COVID-19. The wider study: There were acute and convalescent COVID-19 samples, and they came from the United States, Italy and Spain. PBMCs, B-cell-depleted T cells, or T cells were the source of the cDNA or gDNA that made up the material.

The germline V gene has CDR1 SGHNT and CDR2 YYREEE (reference sequence). Trimming cost V 3 bases and J 5 bases; bases outside gene matches: 7. The CDR3 has 14 residues. Sequenced by immunoSEQ multiplex PCR; TCRdb stores in-frame clones only, minus some. The table lists roughly 230,000 clones, around 83% of them singletons, with roughly 7% in the top ten. This clone is a singleton in its sample. This clonotype was sampled from a woman between 50 and 59 years old with acute or convalescent COVID-19. Source material: peripheral blood. J is TRBJ2-7 and V is TRBV5-4; 8 bases line up with TRBD2. DNA for the CDR3: TGTGCCAGCAGCTGGGGGCAAGCGGGAGACGAGCAGTACTTC. This encodes CASSWGQAGDEQYF.